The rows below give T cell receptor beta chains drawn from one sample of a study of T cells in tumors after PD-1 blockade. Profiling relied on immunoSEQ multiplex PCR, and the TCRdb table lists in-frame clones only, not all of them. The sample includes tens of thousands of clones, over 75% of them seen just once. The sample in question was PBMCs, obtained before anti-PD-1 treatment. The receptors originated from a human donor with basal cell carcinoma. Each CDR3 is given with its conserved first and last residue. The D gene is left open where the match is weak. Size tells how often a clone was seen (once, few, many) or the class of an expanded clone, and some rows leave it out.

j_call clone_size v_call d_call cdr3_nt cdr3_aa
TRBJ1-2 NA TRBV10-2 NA TGCGCCAGCAGTGAGGCGGCAGGGAGGAATGGCTACACCTTC CASSEAAGRNGYTF
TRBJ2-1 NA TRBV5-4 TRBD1 TGTGCCAGCAGCTCCCTCGGGACAGCAAATGAGCAGTTCTTC CASSSLGTANEQFF
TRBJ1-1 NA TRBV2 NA TGTGCCAGCGGGGCCAGGACAACGAACACTGAAGCTTTCTTT CASGARTTNTEAFF
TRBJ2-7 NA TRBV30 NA TGTGCCTGGAGTACTTCCGGCGGTTTCGGCACCTACGAGCAGTACTTC CAWSTSGGFGTYEQYF
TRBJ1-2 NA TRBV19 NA TGTGCCAGTAGTATGGAGGCAGGGGTCGTTAACTATGGCTACACCTTC CASSMEAGVVNYGYTF
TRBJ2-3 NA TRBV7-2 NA TGTGCCAGCAGCTTAGTGGCGGGGACCACAGATACGCAGTATTTT CASSLVAGTTDTQYF
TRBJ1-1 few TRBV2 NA TGTGCCAGCAGTGTCGCACGGGGTGCAATGAACACTGAAGCTTTCTTT CASSVARGAMNTEAFF
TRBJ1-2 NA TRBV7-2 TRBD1 TGTGCCAGCAGCTTAGCGCAGGGGGACTATGGCTACACCTTC CASSLAQGDYGYTF
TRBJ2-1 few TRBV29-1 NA TGCAGCGCCCCTGTCCCCATCGGGAATGAGCAGTTCTTC CSAPVPIGNEQFF
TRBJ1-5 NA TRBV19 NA TGTGCCAGTAGGGATCTGGGGTATCAGCCCCAGCATTTT CASRDLGYQPQHF
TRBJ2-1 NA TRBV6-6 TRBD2 TGTGCCAGCAAATTACTAGCGGGGGCCTACAATGAGCAGTTCTTC CASKLLAGAYNEQFF
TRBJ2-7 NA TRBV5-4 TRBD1 TGTGCCAGCAGCCCCCGACAGGGGAGCTACGAGCAGTACTTC CASSPRQGSYEQYF
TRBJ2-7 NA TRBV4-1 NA TGCGCCAGCAGCCGGATACTACAGGGACACGAGCAGTACTTC CASSRILQGHEQYF
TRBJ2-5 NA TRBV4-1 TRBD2 TGCGCCAGCAGCCCCGAGGTGATCGGCGGGGGGGGTGGAAAGACCCAGTACTTC CASSPEVIGGGGGKTQYF
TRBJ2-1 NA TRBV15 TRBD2 TGTGCCACCAGCAGAGATTCCTACGGGAAAACTAGCGGGGGGGCCGCCTACAATGAGCAGTTCTTC CATSRDSYGKTSGGAAYNEQFF
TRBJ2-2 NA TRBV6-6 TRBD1 TGTGCCAGCAGACCCGGGACAGACAACACCGGGGAGCTGTTTTTT CASRPGTDNTGELFF
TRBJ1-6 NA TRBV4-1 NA TGCGCCAGCAGCCAAGATAACGGCCCACCCCTCCACTTT CASSQDNGPPLHF
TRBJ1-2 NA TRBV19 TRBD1 TGTGCCAGTAGTGCAGCCGGGACAGGCTCTGGCTACACCTTC CASSAAGTGSGYTF
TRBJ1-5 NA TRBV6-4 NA TGTGCCAGCAGTATCGACAGTTATAGCAATCAGCCCCAGCATTTT CASSIDSYSNQPQHF
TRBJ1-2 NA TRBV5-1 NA TGCGCCAGCAGCATTAGGACAGACTACTATGGCTACACCTTC CASSIRTDYYGYTF
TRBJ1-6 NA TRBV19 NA TGTGCCAGTACCCCGGGACAATATAATTCACCCCTCCACTTT CASTPGQYNSPLHF
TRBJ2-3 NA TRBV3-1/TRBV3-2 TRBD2 TGTGCCAGCAGCCAAAGGAGCGGGGGGGCCACAGATACGCAGTATTTT CASSQRSGGATDTQYF
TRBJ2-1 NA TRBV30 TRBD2 TGTGCCTGGAGTGAGGGGACTAGCGGGGTCTACAATGAGCAGTTCTTC CAWSEGTSGVYNEQFF
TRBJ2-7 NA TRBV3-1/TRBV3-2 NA TGTGCCAGCAGCCCTCGGGACTCTCTGGGTTACGAGCAGTACTTC CASSPRDSLGYEQYF
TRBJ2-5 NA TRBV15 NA TGTGCCACGAAGGGGCCGGGAGAGACCCAGTACTTC CATKGPGETQYF
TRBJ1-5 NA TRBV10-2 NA TGCGCCAGCAGTAATCTTAACAAGCCCCAGCATTTT CASSNLNKPQHF
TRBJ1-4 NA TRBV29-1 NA TGCAGCGTTGCCCAGGGGAGCGAAAAACTGTTTTTT CSVAQGSEKLFF
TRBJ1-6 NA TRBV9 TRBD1 TGTGCCAGCAGCCTAAGGACAGGGGGCACAGGTTCACCCCTCCACTTT CASSLRTGGTGSPLHF
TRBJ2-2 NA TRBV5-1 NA TGCGCCAGCAGCCGTGGACTCAACACCGGGGAGCTGTTTTTT CASSRGLNTGELFF
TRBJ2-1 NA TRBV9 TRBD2 TGTGCCAGCAGCGTAGCTGGAGCTAGCGGGGTTGGTGAGCAGTTCTTC CASSVAGASGVGEQFF
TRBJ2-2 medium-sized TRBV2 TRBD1 TGTGCCAGCGGGACAGCGAACACCGGGGAGCTGTTTTTT CASGTANTGELFF
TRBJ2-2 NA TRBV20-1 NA TGCAGTGCCCCGTTCACCGGGGAGCTGTTTTTT CSAPFTGELFF
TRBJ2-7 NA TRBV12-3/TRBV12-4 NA TGTGCCAGCAGTTTTGAGTCCGGCTACGAGCAGTACTTC CASSFESGYEQYF
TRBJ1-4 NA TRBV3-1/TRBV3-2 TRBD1 TGTGCCAGCAGCCTACGGGACAGGGGGAATGAAAAACTGTTTTTT CASSLRDRGNEKLFF
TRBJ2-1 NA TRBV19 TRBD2 TGTGCCAGTAGTCTCACTAGCGGGGGAGGCTACAATGAGCAGTTCTTC CASSLTSGGGYNEQFF
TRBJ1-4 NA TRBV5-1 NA TGCGCCAGCAGCTTGGCCGGGGGGCGGAGTAATGAAAAACTGTTTTTT CASSLAGGRSNEKLFF
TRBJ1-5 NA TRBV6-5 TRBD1 TGTGCCAGCGGGGACAGGGGCAATCAGCCCCAGCATTTT CASGDRGNQPQHF
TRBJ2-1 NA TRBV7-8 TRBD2 TGTGCCAGCAGCTCCTGGACTAGCGGGGGGGCCCGGTTGGGAGAGCAGTTCTTC CASSSWTSGGARLGEQFF
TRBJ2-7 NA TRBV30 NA TGTGCCTGGAGGGCAGGGAACGAGCAGTACTTC CAWRAGNEQYF
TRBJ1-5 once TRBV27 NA TGTGCCACTGCCCGGGGCACAAGCAATCAGCCCCAGCATTTT CATARGTSNQPQHF
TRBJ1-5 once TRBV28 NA TGTGCCAGCGCCGACCGCAATCAGCCCCAGCATTTT CASADRNQPQHF
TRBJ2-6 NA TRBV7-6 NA TGTGCCAGCAGCCCCGTGGGGCACTCTGGGGCCAACGTCCTGACTTTC CASSPVGHSGANVLTF
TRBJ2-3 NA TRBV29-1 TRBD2 TGCAGCGTTGAAGGGACTAGCGGCTCCACAGATACGCAGTATTTT CSVEGTSGSTDTQYF
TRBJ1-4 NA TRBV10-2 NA TGCGCCAGCAGTGAGTCCGATTCCACTAATGAAAAACTGTTTTTT CASSESDSTNEKLFF
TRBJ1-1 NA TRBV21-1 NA TGTGCCAGCAACAACCGGGACAGCCTACTGAACACTGAAGCTTTCTTT CASNNRDSLLNTEAFF
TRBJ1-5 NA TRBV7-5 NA TGTGCCAGAAGCTGCCGTGCTAGCAATCAGCCCCAGCATTTT CARSCRASNQPQHF
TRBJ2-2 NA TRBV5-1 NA TGCGCCAGCAGCTATAGATCCGGGACTTTTAACACCGGGGAGCTGTTTTTT CASSYRSGTFNTGELFF